This T cell receptor beta chain was obtained from a study of cytomegalovirus exposure and HLA in healthy donors. Study results and limitations: Cytomegalovirus association was assigned to over 150 TCR beta chains.

The CDR3 has 15 amino acids. Deletions cut 0 bases from V and 5 bases from J, with 11 bases between. The germline V gene has CDR1 SGDLS and CDR2 YYNGEE. The study ran its PCR with 60 Vbeta and 13 Jbeta primers. Measured with immunoSEQ multiplex PCR; TCRdb has only the in-frame clones, and not every one. Here the sample table reports roughly 90,000 clones. Turning to this clone: Its antigen is unknown.

The rearrangement links TRBV9 to TRBJ1-4; D is ambiguous. Sample: PBMCs. The receptor was isolated from a middle-aged man in good health and CMV-seropositive. The CDR3 region is CASSVDSSENEKLFF. The DNA for the CDR3 is TGTGCCAGCAGCGTAGATAGCAGTGAGAATGAAAAACTGTTTTTT.